A single sample gave rise to the 24 T cell receptor beta chains below, sequenced in a study of blood T cell repertoires in COVID-19. TCRdb keeps only in-frame clones here, not all; method: immunoSEQ multiplex PCR. In the table there are under 40,000 clones, more than 85% of which are singletons. Sequenced sample: peripheral blood. The receptors here all came from a human donor in a cohort sampled during active COVID-19.

The chain has TRBV7-6 and TRBJ2-5; TRBD1 matches 9 bases. CDR3 size: 16 residues. V gave up 5 bases and J gave up 3 bases; unmatched junction bases: 10. CDR1 and CDR2 from the germline V gene are SGHVS and FNYEAQ. In DNA, the CDR3 is TGTGCCAGCAGCACGCTGAAGACAGGGGGAAAAGAGACCCAGTACTTC. It translates to CASSTLKTGGKETQYF.

The V call is TRBV5-1, the J call TRBJ2-1; 10 bases map to TRBD1. Per germline, CDR1 SGHRS and CDR2 YFSETQ. The CDR3 sequence is 15 residues long. After removal of 4 bases from V and 2 bases from J, the junction contained 3 bases not matched to a gene. The CDR3 coding sequence is TGCGCCAGCAGCCGAGACAGGGGGCCCTACAATGAGCAGTTCTTC. Translation: CASSRDRGPYNEQFF.

The chain is built from TRBV2 and TRBJ1-5, with 9 bases lining up with TRBD1. The V gene end was trimmed by 7 bases and the J gene end by 4 bases; junction bases not matched to a gene: 5. Germline assignment: CDR1 SNHLY and CDR2 FYNNEI. The CDR3 contains 14 residues. The CDR3 sequence: CASKGTGRNQPQHF. CDR3 DNA: TGTGCCAGCAAGGGGACAGGGAGAAATCAGCCCCAGCATTTT. Looking up the rest from reference TRBV2 and TRBJ1-5 gives the full variable domain: EPEVTQTPSHQVTQMGQEVILRCVPISNHLYFYWYRQILGQKVEFLVSFYNNEISEKSEIFDDQFSVERPDGSNFTLKIRSTKLEDSAMYFCASKGTGRNQPQHFGDGTRLSIL.

The chain has TRBV5-1 and TRBJ1-6, with D possibly matching TRBD1 (5 bases). This CDR3 contains 17 residues. V was cut by 0 bases and J by 2 bases, with 12 bases left in between. CDR1 SGHRS and CDR2 YFSETQ come from the germline V gene. As DNA, the CDR3 is TGCGCCAGCAGCTTGGAATCCGGGGGACCCTATAATTCACCCCTCCACTTT. Translating it yields CASSLESGGPYNSPLHF.

This chain uses TRBV5-1 with TRBJ2-1; D may be TRBD1 (6 bases). This CDR3 has 16 residues. V dropped 2 bases and J dropped 1 base, with 13 bases sitting between them. CDR1 and CDR2 (germline): SGHRS, YFSETQ. DNA of the CDR3: TGCGCCAGCAGCTTCGTATCAGGGGCTTCCTACAATGAGCAGTTCTTC. Amino acid sequence: CASSFVSGASYNEQFF.

This clone turned up a few times. The rearrangement joins TRBV29-1 to TRBJ2-2, with TRBD1 matching over 7 bases. Germline V gene data show CDR1 as SQVTM and CDR2 as ANQGSEA. Losses at the gene ends were 4 bases for V and 5 bases for J; bases not matched to a gene: 4. The CDR3 contains 13 residues. This CDR3 reads CSVADRTTGELFF. The CDR3 region has the DNA TGCAGCGTTGCGGACAGGACGACCGGGGAGCTGTTTTTT.

A single count supports this clone. The chain combines TRBV9 with TRBJ2-7; 8 bases are shared with TRBD2. The CDR3 consists of 15 residues. The trim removed 0 bases at V and 1 base at J, leaving 3 bases unmatched. Germline V gives CDR1 SGDLS, CDR2 YYNGEE. The CDR3 DNA reads TGTGCCAGCAGCGTAGGCGGGAGGAGTTCCTACGAGCAGTACTTC. Its translation is CASSVGGRSSYEQYF.

This sequence joins TRBV7-8 and TRBJ2-5, with 11 bases lining up with TRBD2. With 1 base clipped from V and 3 bases from J, the junction kept 1 base outside the gene matches. CDR1 is SGHVS and CDR2 is FQNEAQ in the germline V gene. This CDR3 contains 15 residues. This CDR3 is CASSLVLAGEETQYF. DNA for the CDR3: TGTGCCAGCAGCTTAGTACTAGCGGGAGAAGAGACCCAGTACTTC.

V gene TRBV5-1 combines with J gene TRBJ2-5, with 7 bases fitting TRBD2. The CDR3 is made up of 13 amino acids. J was trimmed by 9 bases and V by 0 bases; bases with no gene match: 5. Germline V gives CDR1 SGHRS, CDR2 YFSETQ. The CDR3 DNA follows: TGCGCCAGCAGCTTGGAGCTGGGGGGGGCCCAGTACTTC. Translation: CASSLELGGAQYF.

The J gene is TRBJ2-1, the V gene TRBV10-1; TRBD2 matches at 13 bases. The V gene's germline CDR1 is WNHNN and CDR2 SYGVQD (reference sequence). With V trimmed by 4 bases and J by 7 bases, 7 bases remained unmatched. The CDR3 contains 16 residues. Written as DNA, the CDR3 is TGCGCCAGCAGTGCACCGGGACTAGCGGGAATGAATGAGCAGTTCTTC. Translation gives CASSAPGLAGMNEQFF.

This chain links TRBV28 with TRBJ1-5; 9 positions match TRBD1. V trimming: 7 bases; J trimming: 4 bases; junction bases outside the gene matches: 5. CDR1 and CDR2 from the germline V gene are MDHEN and SYDVKM. The CDR3 is made up of 14 amino acids. CDR3 nucleotides: TGTGCCAGCATATCGGGACAGGGAAATCAGCCCCAGCATTTT. Protein sequence: CASISGQGNQPQHF.

This sequence joins TRBV7-6 and TRBJ1-1; TRBD1 matches 10 bases. Losses at the gene ends were 6 bases for V and 1 base for J; bases not matched to a gene: 11. This CDR3 spans 17 amino acids. Germline loops: CDR1 SGHVS, CDR2 FNYEAQ. For the CDR3, the DNA is TGTGCCAGCAGTCAGCATTCCGGGACAGGGGCGAACACTGAAGCTTTCTTT. This translates into CASSQHSGTGANTEAFF.

The rearrangement links TRBV28 to TRBJ1-1; 8 bases fit TRBD1. CDR3 length: 17 amino acids. CDR1 and CDR2 (germline): MDHEN, SYDVKM. Losses at the gene ends were 4 bases for V and 1 base for J; bases not matched to a gene: 11. The CDR3 nucleotides are TGTGCCAGCAGTTCAACAACCCGGACAGGGCGGAACACTGAAGCTTTCTTT. Its translation is CASSSTTRTGRNTEAFF.

The V gene is TRBV10-2, the J gene TRBJ2-7; D not certain. This CDR3 region has 12 residues. The germline V and J ends were trimmed by 4 bases and 0 bases, with 4 bases remaining between them. Per the germline V gene, CDR1 is WSHSY and CDR2 is SAAADI. The CDR3, as DNA: TGCGCCAGCAGTGCGCGCTCCTACGAGCAGTACTTC. Translation gives CASSARSYEQYF.

CDR3 amino acids: CSVKTSSGANVLTF. In nucleotides, the CDR3 is TGCAGCGTTAAGACATCCTCTGGGGCCAACGTCCTGACTTTC. V usage is TRBV29-1 and J usage is TRBJ2-6; D gene uncertain. Germline V gives CDR1 SQVTM, CDR2 ANQGSEA. The CDR3 length is 14 residues. Trimming stripped 5 bases from V and 0 bases from J, with 8 bases between.

The J gene is TRBJ2-7, the V gene TRBV6-1; 8 bases are a match to TRBD2. After removal of 0 bases from V and 3 bases from J, the junction contained 4 bases not matched to a gene. Germline loops: CDR1 MNHNS, CDR2 SASEGT. This CDR3 is built from 15 residues. Written as DNA, the CDR3 is TGTGCCAGCAGTGAAGCGGGCACTAGCGGCTACGAGCAGTACTTC. It specifies CASSEAGTSGYEQYF.

This chain links TRBV4-1 with TRBJ1-1; TRBD1 is a possible D gene (5 bases). Germline-derived CDR1 and CDR2 are MGHRA and YSYEKL. V shed 0 bases and J shed 7 bases, with 9 bases lying between them. The CDR3 totals 13 residues. The CDR3 protein is CASSQDEDIEAFF. DNA for the CDR3: TGCGCCAGCAGCCAAGATGAGGACATTGAAGCTTTCTTT.

The chain links TRBV4-1 to TRBJ2-7, with a possible D match to TRBD2 (6 bases). Germline V gene lookup returns CDR1 MGHRA and CDR2 YSYEKL. The CDR3 contains 14 residues. The V end lost 2 bases, the J end lost 1 base, and 9 bases lay between the germline ends. CDR3 in amino acids: CASSQPGGSYEQYF. The CDR3 DNA reads as TGCGCCAGCAGCCAACCAGGAGGGTCCTACGAGCAGTACTTC.

The sample holds one count of this clone. The V gene is TRBV10-2, the J gene TRBJ2-7; 8 bases match TRBD1. V lost 8 bases to trimming and J lost 5 bases; unmatched junction nucleotides: 8. The CDR3 covers 13 residues. The germline V gene encodes CDR1 WSHSY and CDR2 SAAADI. CDR3 residues: CASATGATNEQYF. CDR3 bases: TGCGCCAGCGCGACAGGGGCAACCAACGAGCAGTACTTC.

This clone came up once. The chain links TRBV10-3 to TRBJ1-1; D is possibly TRBD1 (5 bases). V shed 3 bases and J shed 5 bases, with 22 bases lying between them. The length of the CDR3 is 17 residues. The V gene's germline CDR1 is ENHRY and CDR2 SYGVKD. The CDR3 coding sequence is TGTGCCATCAGTGATCTGGGGGGGGATGGAACCGGGACTGAAGCTTTCTTT. Its protein product is CAISDLGGDGTGTEAFF.

The table lists this clone with a count of one. The rearrangement joins TRBV11-2 to TRBJ2-2; no firm D call. Trimming removed 1 base from V and 4 bases from J, with 7 bases in between. Germline V gene sequence: CDR1 SGHAT, CDR2 FQNNGV. CDR3 length: 14 residues. CDR3 protein: CASSLVLGTGELFF. The CDR3 DNA sequence: TGTGCCAGCAGCTTAGTGCTCGGCACCGGGGAGCTGTTTTTT.

The chain is built from TRBV4-1 and TRBJ2-2; D is perhaps TRBD1 (5 bases). This CDR3 is built from 17 residues. From germline, CDR1 is MGHRA and CDR2 YSYEKL. V was shortened by 2 bases and J by 4 bases, with 17 bases between the two germline ends. The CDR3 loop is CASSQPPGGRATGELFF. In nucleotides, the CDR3 is TGCGCCAGCAGCCAACCCCCCGGCGGCAGGGCCACCGGGGAGCTGTTTTTT.

The V call is TRBV27, the J call TRBJ2-7, with unresolved D. In germline, CDR1 is MNHEY, CDR2 SMNVEV (reference sequence). Trimming took off 5 bases at V and 0 bases at J, with 5 bases between the two ends. This CDR3 has 12 residues. Here the CDR3 reads CASSKSSYEQYF. CDR3 DNA: TGTGCCAGCAGTAAGAGCTCCTACGAGCAGTACTTC.

The chain recombines TRBV7-2 with TRBJ1-5; D is undetermined. Germline lookup yields CDR1 SGHTA and CDR2 FQGNSA. The germline V and J ends were trimmed by 5 bases and 5 bases, with 10 bases remaining between them. The CDR3 totals 13 residues. CDR3 coding DNA: TGTGCCAGCAGCCGGACTGGGGATCAGCCCCAGCATTTT. It encodes CASSRTGDQPQHF. The variable domain in full, completed from reference TRBV7-2 and TRBJ1-5, reads GAGVSQSPSNKVTEKGKDVELRCDPISGHTALYWYRQSLGQGLEFLIYFQGNSAPDKSGLPSDRFSAERTGGSVSTLTIQRTQQEDSAVYLCASSRTGDQPQHFGDGTRLSIL.